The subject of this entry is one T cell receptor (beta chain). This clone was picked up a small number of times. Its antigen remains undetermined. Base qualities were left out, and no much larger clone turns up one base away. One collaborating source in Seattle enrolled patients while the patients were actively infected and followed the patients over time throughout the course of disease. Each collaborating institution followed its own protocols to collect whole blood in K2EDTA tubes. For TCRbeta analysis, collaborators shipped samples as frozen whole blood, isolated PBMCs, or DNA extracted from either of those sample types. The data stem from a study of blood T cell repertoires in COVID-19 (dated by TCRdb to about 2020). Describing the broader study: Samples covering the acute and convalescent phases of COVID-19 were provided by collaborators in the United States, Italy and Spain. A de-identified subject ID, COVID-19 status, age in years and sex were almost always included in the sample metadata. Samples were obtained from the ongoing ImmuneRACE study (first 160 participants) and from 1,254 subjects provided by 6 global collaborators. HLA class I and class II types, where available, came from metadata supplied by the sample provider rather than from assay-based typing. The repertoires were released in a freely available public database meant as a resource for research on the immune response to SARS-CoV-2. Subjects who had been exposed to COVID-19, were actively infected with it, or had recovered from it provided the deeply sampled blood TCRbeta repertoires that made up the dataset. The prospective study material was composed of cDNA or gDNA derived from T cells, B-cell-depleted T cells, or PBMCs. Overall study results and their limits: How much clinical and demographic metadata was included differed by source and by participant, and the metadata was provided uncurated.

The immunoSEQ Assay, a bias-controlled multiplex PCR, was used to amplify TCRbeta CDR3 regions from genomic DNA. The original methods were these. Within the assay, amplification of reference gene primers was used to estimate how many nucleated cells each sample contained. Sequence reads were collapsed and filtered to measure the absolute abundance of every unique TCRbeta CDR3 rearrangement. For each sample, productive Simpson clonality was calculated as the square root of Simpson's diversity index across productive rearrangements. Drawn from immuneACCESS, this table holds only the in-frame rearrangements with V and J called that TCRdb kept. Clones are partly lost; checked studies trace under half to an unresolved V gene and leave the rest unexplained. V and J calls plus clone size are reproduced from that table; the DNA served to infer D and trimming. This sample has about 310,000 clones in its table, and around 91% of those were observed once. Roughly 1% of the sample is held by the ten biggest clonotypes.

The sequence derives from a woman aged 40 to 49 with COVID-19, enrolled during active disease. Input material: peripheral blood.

The DNA reads as follows: TGTGCCAGCAGCGGTTACAGGGGGCAGGACACTGAAGCTTTCTTT. The translation is CASSGYRGQDTEAFF. The chain is made from TRBV6-5 and TRBJ1-1, and 9 junction bases match TRBD1. The CDR3 spans 15 residues, from the cysteine through the phenylalanine. Of the read, only the CDR3 DNA is kept; its 45 bases are in frame from base 1. At the junction V is shortened by 6 bases and J by 3 bases; bases outside the gene matches: 8. Taken from the germline V gene, the CDR1 and CDR2 loops are MNHEY and SVGAGI.